The 9 T cell receptor beta chains below all came from one sample that was sequenced in a study of blood T cells in healthy people across ages. Next came a second PCR, run for about 6 to 11 cycles, which used a sample-barcoded 5' primer along with a J-beta primer mix. TCRdb processed the 5' RACE reads anew with MiXCR; each CDR3 protein has one entry. In the table there are about 800,000 distinct CDR3 sequences, 25% of which are singletons. The sample was also reused in another study, on T cells of mothers and their children.

The sample was blood. The receptors shown here come from a boy aged 5-17 years in good health.

V and J are TRBV25-1 and TRBJ2-5; the match to TRBD1 covers 8 bases. With the DNA end fitting TRBJ2-1 better, the J assignment may be wrong. Germline V gives CDR1 MGHDK, CDR2 SYGVNS. The CDR3 has 16 amino acids. The CDR3 DNA is TGTGCCAGCAGTGAATATGGACAGGGTACCTACAATGAGCAGTTCTTC. The encoded protein is CASSEYGQGTYNEQFF.

This sequence joins TRBV6-2 or TRBV6-3 and TRBJ1-1, with D uncertain. CDR3 length: 13 amino acids. The V end lost 8 bases, the J end lost 1 base, and 11 bases lay between the germline ends. The germline V gene has CDR1 MNHEY and CDR2 SVGEGT. The CDR3, as DNA: TGTGCCAGCTTTGGACTCAAGAACACTGAAGCTTTCTTT. Amino acid sequence: CASFGLKNTEAFF.

The chain uses TRBV10-3 and TRBJ1-2; 9 bases are shared with TRBD1. The CDR3 spans 13 residues. Losses at the gene ends were 6 bases for V and 6 bases for J; bases not matched to a gene: 5. Looked up from germline, CDR1 is ENHRY and CDR2 is SYGVKD. This CDR3 is CAISPGTGNGYTF. The CDR3 nucleotides are TGTGCCATCAGCCCCGGGACAGGGAATGGCTACACCTTC.

This clonotype appeared many times. The J gene is TRBJ2-3, the V gene TRBV11-2; possible D gene TRBD1, 5 bases. Germline CDR1 is SGHAT and CDR2 is FQNNGV. V was pared by 3 bases and J by 1 base, with 8 bases between. This CDR3 contains 14 residues. The CDR3 DNA sequence: TGTGCCAGCAGCTTGGTACAGGGCACAGATACGCAGTATTTT. Translation: CASSLVQGTDTQYF.

This chain connects TRBV20-1 to TRBJ2-2; D might be TRBD1 (5 bases). The CDR3 runs to 15 residues. Trimming stripped 4 bases from V and 0 bases from J, with 12 bases between. The V gene's germline CDR1 is DFQATT and CDR2 SNEGSKA (reference sequence). CDR3 sequence reads: CSANPGWANTGELFF. In nucleotides, the CDR3 is TGCAGTGCTAACCCAGGGTGGGCGAACACCGGGGAGCTGTTTTTT.

The chain is built from TRBV11-2 and TRBJ2-7; 8 bases agree with TRBD1. The CDR3 consists of 15 residues. Per germline, CDR1 SGHAT and CDR2 FQNNGV. Trimming cost V 5 bases and J 2 bases; bases outside gene matches: 8. In DNA, the CDR3 is TGTGCCAGCAGCCCTTACAGGGGGTCCACCTACGAGCAGTACTTC. Residues: CASSPYRGSTYEQYF. Full variable domain (remainder filled in from reference TRBV11-2 and TRBJ2-7): EAGVAQSPRYKIIEKRQSVAFWCNPISGHATLYWYQQILGQGPKLLIQFQNNGVVDDSQLPKDRFSAERLKGVDSTLKIQPAKLEDSAVYLCASSPYRGSTYEQYFGPGTRLTVT.

V is TRBV4-3 and J is TRBJ2-5, with D possibly TRBD2 on 5 matching bases. The J call may not be correct, given that the DNA end is closer to TRBJ2-7. There are 15 residues in the CDR3. Germline CDR1 LGHNA, CDR2 YSLEER. The CDR3 protein is CASSQDSGSVYEQYF. The CDR3 DNA sequence: TGCGCCAGCAGCCAAGACTCGGGGTCGGTCTACGAGCAGTACTTC.

The V and J genes are TRBV7-9 and TRBJ2-4, with a possible D match to TRBD1 (6 bases). This CDR3 spans 16 amino acids. Between the trimmed V and J ends, which lost 1 base and 0 bases, there was a span of 10 bases. CDR1 and CDR2 from the germline V gene are SEHNR and FQNEAQ (reference sequence). In DNA, the CDR3 is TGTGCCAGCAGCTTAGGTGGGGGCCAAGCCAAAAACATTCAGTACTTC. This encodes CASSLGGGQAKNIQYF.

The table lists this clonotype with a few counts. The rearrangement joins TRBV28 to TRBJ2-5; D is unclear. Germline V lookup: CDR1 MDHEN, CDR2 SYDVKM. The CDR3 length is 15 residues. V shed 7 bases and J shed 0 bases, with 15 bases lying between them. The CDR3 region has the DNA TGTGCCAGCACCATAGAGATGTCAGACCAAGAGACCCAGTACTTC. Residues: CASTIEMSDQETQYF.